This T cell receptor beta chain was obtained from a study of STAT3 mutations in large granular lymphocyte leukemia. Study-wide results and limits: In T-cell large granular lymphocyte leukemia, about half of patients showed multiple immunodominant subclonotypes.

The method was immunoSEQ multiplex PCR; TCRdb's version includes in-frame clones alone and lacks a portion of them. The table records over 30,000 clones, around 86% of them present only once. There are 15 residues in the CDR3. The germline V and J ends were trimmed by 4 bases and 5 bases, with 15 bases remaining between them. The germline CDR1 and CDR2 sequences are SGHVS and FQNEAQ. On this clone: The antigen is not known.

The TCR comes from a man aged 55 to 70 with T-cell large granular lymphocyte leukemia. Some clones in this sample may be carry-over from other donors' samples. This chain links TRBV7-8 with TRBJ2-1; perhaps D is TRBD1 or TRBD2 (5 bases each). The sequenced sample was peripheral blood mononuclear cells. The CDR3, as DNA: TGTGCCAGCAGCTCCCCTCCTGGGGGAGACAATGAGCAGTTCTTC. Protein: CASSSPPGGDNEQFF.